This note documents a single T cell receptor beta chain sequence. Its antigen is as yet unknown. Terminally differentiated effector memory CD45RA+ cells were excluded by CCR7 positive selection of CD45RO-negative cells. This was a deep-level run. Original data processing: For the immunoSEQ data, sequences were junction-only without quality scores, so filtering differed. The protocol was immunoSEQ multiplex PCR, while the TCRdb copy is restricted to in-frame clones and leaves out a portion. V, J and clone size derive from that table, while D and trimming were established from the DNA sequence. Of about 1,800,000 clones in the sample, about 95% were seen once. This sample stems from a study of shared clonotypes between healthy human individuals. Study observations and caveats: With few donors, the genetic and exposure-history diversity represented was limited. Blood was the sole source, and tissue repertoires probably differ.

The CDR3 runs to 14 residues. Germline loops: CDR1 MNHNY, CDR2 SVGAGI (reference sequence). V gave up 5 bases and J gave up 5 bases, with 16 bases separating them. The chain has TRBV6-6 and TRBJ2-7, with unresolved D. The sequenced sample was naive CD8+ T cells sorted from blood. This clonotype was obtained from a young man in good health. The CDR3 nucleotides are TGTGCCAGCAGTGCCACTGAGGTAATCCACGAGCAGTACTTC. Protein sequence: CASSATEVIHEQYF.